This T cell receptor beta chain was profiled in a study of T cell changes during pregnancy in multiple sclerosis. This CDR3 is built from 18 residues. V lost 0 bases, J lost 5 bases, and 15 bases stayed unmatched. CDR1 is SGHRS, CDR2 YFSETQ, per germline. Repertoires were generated with immunoSEQ multiplex PCR, while TCRdb's copy carries only in-frame clones and drops some. The sample shows approximately 57,000 clones, 75% to 95% of them seen only once. Here the sequenced sample was peripheral blood, taken after pregnancy. This receptor was taken from a female donor in good health, enrolled as a control in a pregnancy study. The chain carries TRBV5-1 and TRBJ1-2, with 8 bases aligning to TRBD1. The CDR3 protein is CASSLDVSAGRGLYGYTF. Written as DNA, the CDR3 is TGCGCCAGCAGCTTGGATGTCTCTGCTGGCAGGGGGCTGTATGGCTACACCTTC.